These 22 T cell receptor beta chains were sequenced from one sample in a study of T cells in women clearing cervical HPV infection. Here immunoSEQ multiplex PCR was the method, and the copy in TCRdb shows in-frame clones only, minus some. This sample's table has roughly 30,000 clones. The sequenced sample consisted of blood buffy coat. All receptors come from a woman aged 18-70 years with a cervical HPV16 infection that either progressed to CIN3+ or cleared (not recorded which).

Comment on this clone: The read ends 3 residues shy of where the CDR3 ends; the end is completed using the germline J gene. Other DNA sequences of this sample code for an identical CDR3. The chain uses TRBV14 and TRBJ2-7; perhaps TRBD1 as D (6 bases). Germline V gene data show CDR1 as SGHDN and CDR2 as FVKESK. The CDR3 is 15 amino acids. V was cut by 3 bases and J by 3 bases, with 15 bases left in between. This chain's CDR3 is CASSQDIRGSYEQYF. The sequenced CDR3 bases are TGTGCCAGCAGCCAGGATATCAGGGGTAGCTACGAG.

Concerning this clone: The read comes to an end 3 residues before the CDR3 does, leaving the germline J gene to fill in the end. The sample holds other DNA sequences that translate to the same CDR3. The genes are TRBV6-1 and TRBJ1-3; D is undetermined. The V gene lost 4 bases and the J gene lost 9 bases, with 10 bases spanning the gap. The CDR3 runs to 12 residues. The germline CDR1 and CDR2 sequences are MNHNS and SASEGT. The CDR3 loop is CASSGGLPTIYF. The part of the CDR3 DNA that was read is TGTGCCAGCAGTGGAGGACTCCCCACC.

Regarding this clone: The CDR3 end lies 3 residues beyond the end of the read and is filled in from the germline J gene. The chain joins TRBV19 to TRBJ2-4; 7 nucleotides match TRBD1. Germline V gene sequence: CDR1 LNHDA, CDR2 SQIVND (reference sequence). This CDR3 contains 15 residues. CDR3 sequence reads: CASRTGKGTLYGQYF. The CDR3 DNA, read in part, is TGTGCCAGTAGGACAGGGAAAGGAACCCTTTATGGT.

Comment on this clone: Read sequence stops 3 residues before the CDR3 end, and the germline J gene provides the missing end. This chain uses TRBV5-4 with TRBJ2-2; perhaps TRBD2 as D (6 bases). CDR1 is SGHNT and CDR2 is YYREEE in the germline V gene (reference sequence). This CDR3 spans 15 amino acids. The DNA read from the CDR3 is TGTGCCAGCAGCCTGGGGGGAAAAGGGGCCAACGTG. It yields the protein CASSLGGKGANV. Given in full, the CDR3 is CASSLGGKGANVLFF.

The DNA read from the CDR3 is TGTGCCAGTAGTATAGATCTGCCTAGCGGGAGTAATGAC. Its translation is CASSIDLPSGSND. The full CDR3 sequence reads CASSIDLPSGSNDYTF. The chain has TRBV19 and TRBJ1-2; no clear D. Read data end 3 residues before the CDR3 end; the end is taken from the germline J gene. CDR3 length: 16 residues. The germline CDR1 and CDR2 sequences are LNHDA and SQIVND (reference sequence).

A word on this clone: The CDR3 end falls 3 residues outside the read, so it is completed with the germline J gene. The V gene is TRBV19, the J gene TRBJ1-5, with 7 bases that match TRBD1. Germline trimming cut 5 bases from V and 2 bases from J; bases unmatched to any gene: 3. Germline V gene lookup returns CDR1 LNHDA and CDR2 SQIVND (reference sequence). The CDR3 is made up of 14 amino acids. The CDR3 DNA, read in part, is TGTGCCAGTAGTCCAGGACAGGGCAATCAGCCC. Residues: CASSPGQGNQP. The whole CDR3 protein is CASSPGQGNQPQHF.

Concerning this clone: The read terminates 3 residues before the CDR3 end, so the remaining end is supplied by the germline J gene. V and J are TRBV20-1 and TRBJ2-3, with 14 bases fitting TRBD2. Trimming took 2 bases from V and 7 from J; bases not matched to a gene: 5. This CDR3 region has 15 residues. CDR1 DFQATT and CDR2 SNEGSKA come from the germline V gene (reference sequence). The sequenced part of the CDR3 DNA is TGCAGTGCTAGACTGGGGACTAGCGGGGGAAATACG. Translation: CSARLGTSGGNT. The full CDR3 sequence reads CSARLGTSGGNTQYF.

In the case of this clone: The read ends 3 residues early relative to the CDR3; the germline J gene fills the gap. The chain links TRBV20-1 to TRBJ1-1; D is undetermined. The germline V gene encodes CDR1 DFQATT and CDR2 SNEGSKA (reference sequence). V was trimmed by 1 base and J by 7 bases, leaving 7 bases between them. This CDR3 has 11 residues. CDR3 residues: CSARAGFEAFF. CDR3 DNA, as far as it was read: TGCAGTGCTAGAGCGGGTTTTGAA.

Of note for this clone: The read ends 3 residues early relative to the CDR3; the germline J gene fills the gap. The rearrangement joins TRBV10-3 to TRBJ2-1; 9 nucleotides match TRBD1. Germline assignment: CDR1 ENHRY and CDR2 SYGVKD. The CDR3 length is 16 residues. Unmatched junction bases numbered 3, after V lost 0 bases and J lost 3 bases. The chain's CDR3 is CAISESTGGIYNEQFF. The DNA read from the CDR3 is TGTGCCATCAGTGAGTCCACAGGGGGCATCTACAATGAG.

As to this clone: The read comes to an end 3 residues before the CDR3 does, leaving the germline J gene to fill in the end. The genes are TRBV5-1 and TRBJ2-3, with D maybe TRBD1 (6 bases). V lost 1 base and J lost 0, with 12 bases in between. The CDR3 is 16 amino acids. Germline lookup yields CDR1 SGHRS and CDR2 YFSETQ. The CDR3 reads CASSLQGSKSTDTQYF. Partial CDR3 DNA: TGCGCCAGCAGCTTGCAGGGGTCGAAAAGCACAGATACG.

With respect to this clone: From the germline J gene comes the end of the CDR3, since the read stops 3 residues before it. The V gene is TRBV19, the J gene TRBJ2-3; tentatively, D is TRBD1 (5 bases). Germline loops: CDR1 LNHDA, CDR2 SQIVND (reference sequence). The CDR3 has 13 amino acids. The sequenced part of the CDR3 DNA is TGTGCCAGTAGACCTAGGGGCAATCAGCCG. This sequence encodes CASRPRGNQP. The whole CDR3 protein reads CASRPRGNQPQYF. The full variable domain, its missing parts supplied by reference TRBV19 and TRBJ2-3, is DGGITQSPKYLFRKEGQNVTLSCEQNLNHDAMYWYRQDPGQGLRLIYYSQIVNDFQKGDIAEGYSVSREKKESFPLTVTSAQKNPTAFYLCASRPRGNQPQYFGPGTRLTVL.

The CDR3: CSVPGTGNEKLFF. CDR3 bases read: TGCAGCGTTCCCGGGACAGGGAATGAAAAA. V and J are TRBV29-1 and TRBJ1-4, with 9 bases that match TRBD1. The read finishes 3 residues shy of the CDR3 end, and the germline J gene is used to complete it. Germline CDR1 is SQVTM and CDR2 is ANQGSEA. J was trimmed by 5 bases and V by 5 bases; bases with no gene match: 3. The CDR3 contains 13 residues.

CDR3 amino acids: CSAMDKERETQYF. Partial CDR3 DNA: TGCAGTGCGATGGACAAGGAGAGGGAGACG. The chain has TRBV20-1 and TRBJ2-3; D possibly uses TRBD1 or TRBD2 (5 bases each). The CDR3 goes on 3 residues after the read ends, and that part is filled in from the germline J gene. This CDR3 is built from 13 residues. Germline loops: CDR1 DFQATT, CDR2 SNEGSKA (reference sequence).

With respect to this clone: The read ends 3 residues shy of where the CDR3 ends; the end is completed using the germline J gene. The rearrangement links TRBV11-2 to TRBJ2-3, with a weak D call TRBD1 (6 bases). Germline values: CDR1 SGHAT, CDR2 FQNNGV. The CDR3 is 14 amino acids. The CDR3 DNA, read in part, is TGTGCCAGCAGCGCCGGACAGTTGGGGGAGACG. Protein: CASSAGQLGET. The whole CDR3 region reads CASSAGQLGETQYF.

Note on this clone: The read halts 3 residues ahead of the CDR3 end, with the missing end drawn from the germline J gene. The V and J genes are TRBV19 and TRBJ1-1; D may be TRBD1 (5 bases). V was shortened by 5 bases and J by 3 bases, with 10 bases between the two germline ends. The CDR3 has 13 amino acids. Looked up from germline, CDR1 is LNHDA and CDR2 is SQIVND (reference sequence). CDR3: CASSRDSYTEAFF. Incomplete CDR3 DNA: TGTGCCAGTAGTCGGGACTCATACACTGAA. Full variable domain (outside the CDR3, taken from reference TRBV19 and TRBJ1-1): DGGITQSPKYLFRKEGQNVTLSCEQNLNHDAMYWYRQDPGQGLRLIYYSQIVNDFQKGDIAEGYSVSREKKESFPLTVTSAQKNPTAFYLCASSRDSYTEAFFGQGTRLTVV.

Comment on this clone: The read halts 3 residues ahead of the CDR3 end, with the missing end drawn from the germline J gene. The chain couples TRBV5-1 to TRBJ2-7; TRBD2 aligns across 7 bases. Per the germline V gene, CDR1 is SGHRS and CDR2 is YFSETQ. V gave up 6 bases and J gave up 2 bases; unmatched junction bases: 8. CDR3 size: 14 residues. This chain's CDR3 is CASTPGGGTYEQYF. The sequenced part of the CDR3 DNA is TGCGCCAGCACCCCCGGCGGGGGAACCTACGAG.

Worth noting for this clone: The read halts 3 residues ahead of the CDR3 end, with the missing end drawn from the germline J gene. The chain joins TRBV7-6 to TRBJ1-2; D is unresolved. CDR1 SGHVS and CDR2 FNYEAQ come from the germline V gene. This CDR3 is 17 amino acids long. The CDR3 region is CASSRGLAGLSSYDYTF. The DNA read from the CDR3 is TGTGCCAGCAGCCGCGGACTAGCGGGGTTAAGCTCCTACGAC. The whole variable domain, filled in from reference TRBV7-6 and TRBJ1-2, reads GAGVSQSPRYKVTKRGQDVALRCDPISGHVSLYWYRQALGQGPEFLTYFNYEAQQDKSGLPNDRFSAERPEGSISTLTIQRTEQRDSAMYRCASSRGLAGLSSYDYTFGSGTRLTVV.

Details on this clone: The read terminates 3 residues ahead of where the CDR3 ends, so the germline J gene completes it. This chain connects TRBV5-5 to TRBJ2-3, with D tentatively TRBD2 (6 bases). This CDR3 spans 13 amino acids. CDR1 and CDR2 (germline): SGHKS, YYEKEE (reference sequence). The part of the CDR3 DNA that was read is TGTGCCAGCAGCCTGGGACTCTTCGAGCCG. It codes for CASSLGLFEP. From start to end, the CDR3 is CASSLGLFEPQYF.

Note on this clone: The read falls 3 residues short of the CDR3 end, and the missing part is taken from the germline J gene. The chain joins TRBV12-3 or TRBV12-4 to TRBJ2-7; 8 nucleotides align to TRBD1. After removal of 5 bases from V and 3 bases from J, the junction contained 6 bases not matched to a gene. The CDR3 has 14 amino acids. The sequenced CDR3 bases are TGTGCCAGCAGTATTAGACAGGGGATCTACGAG. It codes for CASSIRQGIYE. The whole CDR3 reads CASSIRQGIYEQYF.

Notes on this clone: The DNA ends 3 residues before the CDR3 does, and the rest of the CDR3 is filled in from the germline J gene. The chain joins TRBV20-1 to TRBJ2-3; 15 nucleotides align to TRBD2. Trimming at V came to 4 bases and at J to 3 bases, leaving 8 bases not matched to a gene. The CDR3 loop spans 17 amino acids. Per the germline V gene, CDR1 is DFQATT and CDR2 is SNEGSKA (reference sequence). Here the CDR3 reads CSATGTSGRRATDTQYF. CDR3 bases read: TGCAGTGCTACCGGGACTAGCGGGAGGAGGGCTACAGATACG.

As for this clone: The CDR3 goes on 3 residues after the read ends, and that part is filled in from the germline J gene. The chain couples TRBV20-1 to TRBJ2-1, with 7 bases aligning to TRBD2. Trimming removed 3 bases from V and 8 bases from J; junction bases left unmatched: 7. CDR1 is DFQATT, CDR2 SNEGSKA, per germline (reference sequence). This CDR3 has 13 amino acids. CDR3 sequence: CSASYGLADEQFF. CDR3 bases read: TGCAGTGCTAGCTATGGGCTAGCGGATGAG.

A note on this clone: The read ends 3 residues early relative to the CDR3; the germline J gene fills the gap. J is TRBJ2-7 and V is TRBV5-6; possible D gene TRBD1, 6 bases. This CDR3 has 15 residues. The germline V and J ends were trimmed by 0 bases and 5 bases, with 15 bases remaining between them. The V gene's germline CDR1 is SGHDT and CDR2 YYEEEE. CDR3 residues: CASSLGAQGRHEQYF. The covered CDR3 bases are TGTGCCAGCAGCTTGGGAGCACAGGGTAGACACGAG.